This T cell receptor beta chain was captured in a study of identical twins. The germline V gene encodes CDR1 SSHAT and CDR2 FNYEAQ (reference sequence). The CDR3 extends over 16 amino acids. TCRdb analysed the 5' RACE reads with MiXCR anew, one entry per CDR3 protein. The data show 250,000 or so distinct CDR3 sequences, 9.5% to 15% seen once. As regards this clonotype: Its ends do not fully match the called genes, so a read error is possible.

The same specimen was also included in a second study, on yellow fever vaccine responses in identical twins.

Sequences were obtained from memory (CD45RO+) T cells sorted from blood. This TCR derives from a woman younger than 35 in good health. The gene calls are TRBV7-7 and TRBJ2-1; perhaps TRBD1 as D (6 bases). In DNA, the CDR3 is TGTGCTAGCAGCCCTACAGGGAAAGGTGGCTACAATGAGCAGTTCTTC. Translating gives CASSPTGKGGYNEQFF.